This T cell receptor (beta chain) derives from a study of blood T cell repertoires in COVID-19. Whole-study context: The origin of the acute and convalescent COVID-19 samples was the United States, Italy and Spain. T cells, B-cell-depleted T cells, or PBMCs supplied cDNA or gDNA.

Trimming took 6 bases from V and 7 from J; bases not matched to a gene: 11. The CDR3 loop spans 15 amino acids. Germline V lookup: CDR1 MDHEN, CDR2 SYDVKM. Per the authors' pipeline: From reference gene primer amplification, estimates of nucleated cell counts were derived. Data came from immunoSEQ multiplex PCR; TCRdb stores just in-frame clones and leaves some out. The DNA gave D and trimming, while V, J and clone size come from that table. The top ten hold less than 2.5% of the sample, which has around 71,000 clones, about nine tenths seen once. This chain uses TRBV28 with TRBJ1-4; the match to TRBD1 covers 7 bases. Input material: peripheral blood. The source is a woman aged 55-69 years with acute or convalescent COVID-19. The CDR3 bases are TGTGCCAGCAGACCTACAGGGGAAGACGGTGAAAAACTGTTTTTT. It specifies CASRPTGEDGEKLFF. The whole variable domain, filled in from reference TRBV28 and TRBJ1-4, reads DVKVTQSSRYLVKRTGEKVFLECVQDMDHENMFWYRQDPGLGLRLIYFSYDVKMKEKGDIPEGYSVSREKKERFSLILESASTNQTSMYLCASRPTGEDGEKLFFGSGTQLSVL.